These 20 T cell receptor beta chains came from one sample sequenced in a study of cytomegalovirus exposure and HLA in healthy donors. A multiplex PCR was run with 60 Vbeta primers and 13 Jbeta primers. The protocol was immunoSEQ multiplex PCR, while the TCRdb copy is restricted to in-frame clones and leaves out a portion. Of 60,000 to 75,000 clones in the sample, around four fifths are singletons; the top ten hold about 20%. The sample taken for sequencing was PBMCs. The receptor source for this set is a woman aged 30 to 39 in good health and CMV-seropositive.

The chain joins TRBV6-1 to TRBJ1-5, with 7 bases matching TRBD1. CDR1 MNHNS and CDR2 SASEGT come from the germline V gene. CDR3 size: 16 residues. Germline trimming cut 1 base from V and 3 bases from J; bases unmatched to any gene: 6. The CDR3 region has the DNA TGTGCCAGCAGTGAAGTCGACACAGGGGTCAATCAGCCCCAGCATTTT. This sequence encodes CASSEVDTGVNQPQHF.

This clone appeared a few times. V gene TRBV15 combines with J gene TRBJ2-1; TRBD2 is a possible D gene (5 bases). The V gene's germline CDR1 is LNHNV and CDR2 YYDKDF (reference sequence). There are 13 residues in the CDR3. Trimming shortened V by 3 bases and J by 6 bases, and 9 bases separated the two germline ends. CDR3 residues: CATSRRAFNEQFF. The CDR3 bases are TGTGCCACCAGCAGGAGGGCCTTCAATGAGCAGTTCTTC.

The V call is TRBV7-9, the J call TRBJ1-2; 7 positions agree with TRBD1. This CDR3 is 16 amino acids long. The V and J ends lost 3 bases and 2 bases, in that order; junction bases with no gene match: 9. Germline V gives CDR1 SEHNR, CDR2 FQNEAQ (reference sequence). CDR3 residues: CASSFSSLGQNYGYTF. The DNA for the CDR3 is TGTGCCAGCAGCTTTTCCTCGCTGGGACAGAACTATGGCTACACCTTC.

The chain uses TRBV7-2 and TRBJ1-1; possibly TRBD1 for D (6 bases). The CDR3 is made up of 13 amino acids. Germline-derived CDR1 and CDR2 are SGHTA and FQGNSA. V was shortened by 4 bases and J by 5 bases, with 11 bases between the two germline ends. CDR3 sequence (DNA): TGTGCCAGCAGCTCGAACAGGGAGACTGAAGCTTTCTTT. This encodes CASSSNRETEAFF.

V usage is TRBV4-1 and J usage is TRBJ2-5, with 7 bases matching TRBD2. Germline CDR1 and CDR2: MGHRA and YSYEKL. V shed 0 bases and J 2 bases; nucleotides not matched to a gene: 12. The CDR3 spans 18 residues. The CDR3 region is CASSQDRVLADTQETQYF. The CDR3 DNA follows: TGCGCCAGCAGCCAAGATCGAGTTCTAGCGGATACGCAAGAGACCCAGTACTTC.

This CDR3 reads CASSAAGVTDTQYF. In nucleotides, the CDR3 is TGTGCCAGCAGCGCGGCAGGGGTCACAGATACGCAGTATTTT. V and J are TRBV5-4 and TRBJ2-3; D possibly corresponds to TRBD1 (6 bases). In germline, CDR1 is SGHNT, CDR2 YYREEE (reference sequence). V shed 4 bases and J shed 2 bases, with 11 bases lying between them. The CDR3 has 14 amino acids.

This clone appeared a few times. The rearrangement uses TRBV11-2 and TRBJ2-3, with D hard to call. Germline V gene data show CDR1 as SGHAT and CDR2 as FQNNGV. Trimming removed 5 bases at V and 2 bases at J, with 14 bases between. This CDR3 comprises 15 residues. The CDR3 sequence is CASSQESRNTDTQYF. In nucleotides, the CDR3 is TGTGCCAGCAGCCAAGAGTCCCGAAACACAGATACGCAGTATTTT.

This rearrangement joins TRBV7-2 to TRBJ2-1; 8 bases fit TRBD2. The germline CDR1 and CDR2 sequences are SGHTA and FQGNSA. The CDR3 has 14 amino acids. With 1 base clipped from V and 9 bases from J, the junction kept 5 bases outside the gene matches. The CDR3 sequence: CASSLGGTSGEQFF. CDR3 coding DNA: TGTGCCAGCAGCTTAGGAGGCACTAGCGGTGAGCAGTTCTTC. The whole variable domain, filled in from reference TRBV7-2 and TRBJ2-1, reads GAGVSQSPSNKVTEKGKDVELRCDPISGHTALYWYRQSLGQGLEFLIYFQGNSAPDKSGLPSDRFSAERTGGSVSTLTIQRTQQEDSAVYLCASSLGGTSGEQFFGPGTRLTVL.

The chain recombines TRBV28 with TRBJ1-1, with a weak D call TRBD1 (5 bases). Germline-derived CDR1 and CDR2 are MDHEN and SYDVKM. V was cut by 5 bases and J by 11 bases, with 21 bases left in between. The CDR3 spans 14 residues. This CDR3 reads CASSTTLTASRAFF. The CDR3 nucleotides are TGTGCCAGCAGTACCACTTTGACAGCTTCAAGGGCTTTCTTT.

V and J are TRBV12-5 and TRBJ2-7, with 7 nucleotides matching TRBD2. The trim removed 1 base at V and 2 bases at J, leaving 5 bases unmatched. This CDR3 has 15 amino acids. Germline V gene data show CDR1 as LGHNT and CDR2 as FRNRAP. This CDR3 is CASGLGAGPPYEQYF. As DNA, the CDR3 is TGTGCTAGTGGTTTGGGAGCGGGACCCCCCTACGAGCAGTACTTC.

CDR3 in amino acids: CASIRDNEQFF. The CDR3 nucleotides are TGTGCCAGCATTCGAGACAATGAGCAGTTCTTC. The chain couples TRBV25-1 to TRBJ2-1; D is unresolved. Germline V gene data show CDR1 as MGHDK and CDR2 as SYGVNS. The CDR3 consists of 11 residues. The ends were cut back, 7 bases at V and 5 bases at J, with 6 bases in the middle.

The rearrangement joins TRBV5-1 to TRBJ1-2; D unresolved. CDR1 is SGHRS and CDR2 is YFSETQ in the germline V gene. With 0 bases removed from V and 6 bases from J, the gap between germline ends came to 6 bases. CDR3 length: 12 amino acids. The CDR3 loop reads CASSLGTNGYTF. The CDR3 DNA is TGCGCCAGCAGCTTGGGGACTAATGGCTACACCTTC. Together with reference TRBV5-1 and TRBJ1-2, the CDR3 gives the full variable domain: KAGVTQTPRYLIKTRGQQVTLSCSPISGHRSVSWYQQTPGQGLQFLFEYFSETQRNKGNFPGRFSGRQFSNSRSEMNVSTLELGDSALYLCASSLGTNGYTFGSGTRLTVV.

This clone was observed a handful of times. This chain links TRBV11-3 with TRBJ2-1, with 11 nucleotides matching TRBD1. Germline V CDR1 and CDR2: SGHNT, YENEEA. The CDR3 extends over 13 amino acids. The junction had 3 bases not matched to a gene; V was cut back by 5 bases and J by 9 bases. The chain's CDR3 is CASSRTGGSEQFF. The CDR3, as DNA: TGTGCCAGCAGCCGGACAGGGGGCAGTGAGCAGTTCTTC.

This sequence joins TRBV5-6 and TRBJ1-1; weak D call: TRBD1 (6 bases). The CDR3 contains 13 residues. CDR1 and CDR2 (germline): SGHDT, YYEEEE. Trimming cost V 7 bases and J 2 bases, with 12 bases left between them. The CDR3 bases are TGTGCCAGCGGGAAGGGGGATAACACTGAAGCTTTCTTT. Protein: CASGKGDNTEAFF.

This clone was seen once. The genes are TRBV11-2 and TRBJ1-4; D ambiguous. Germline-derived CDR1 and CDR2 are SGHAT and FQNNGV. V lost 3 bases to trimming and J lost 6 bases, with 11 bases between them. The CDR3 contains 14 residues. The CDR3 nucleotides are TGTGCCAGCAGCTTTAAGTCCAGTCATGAAAAACTGTTTTTT. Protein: CASSFKSSHEKLFF.

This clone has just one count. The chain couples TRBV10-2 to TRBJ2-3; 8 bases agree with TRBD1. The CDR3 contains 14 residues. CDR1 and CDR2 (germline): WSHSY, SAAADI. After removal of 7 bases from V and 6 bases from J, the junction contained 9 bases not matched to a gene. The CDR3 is CASTSTGAYDTQYF. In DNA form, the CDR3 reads TGCGCCAGCACCTCGACAGGGGCGTACGATACGCAGTATTTT.

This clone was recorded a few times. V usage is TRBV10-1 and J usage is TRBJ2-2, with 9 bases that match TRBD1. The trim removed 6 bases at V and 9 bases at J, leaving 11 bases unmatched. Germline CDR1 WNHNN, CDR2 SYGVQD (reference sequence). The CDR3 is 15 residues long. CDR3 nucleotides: TGCGCCAGCAGCGCCGGGACAGGGATGTTCCGGGAGCTGTTTTTT. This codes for CASSAGTGMFRELFF.

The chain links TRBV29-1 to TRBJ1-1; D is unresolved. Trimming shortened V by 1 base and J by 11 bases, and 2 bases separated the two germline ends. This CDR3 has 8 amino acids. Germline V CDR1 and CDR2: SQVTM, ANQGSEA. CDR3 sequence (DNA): TGCAGCGTTGAAGCGGCTTTCTTT. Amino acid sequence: CSVEAAFF.

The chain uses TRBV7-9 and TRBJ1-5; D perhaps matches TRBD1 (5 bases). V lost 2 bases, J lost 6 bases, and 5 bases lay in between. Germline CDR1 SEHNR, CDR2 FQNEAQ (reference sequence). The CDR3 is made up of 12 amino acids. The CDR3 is CASSLRGQPQHF. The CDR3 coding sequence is TGTGCCAGCAGCTTAAGGGGTCAGCCCCAGCATTTT.

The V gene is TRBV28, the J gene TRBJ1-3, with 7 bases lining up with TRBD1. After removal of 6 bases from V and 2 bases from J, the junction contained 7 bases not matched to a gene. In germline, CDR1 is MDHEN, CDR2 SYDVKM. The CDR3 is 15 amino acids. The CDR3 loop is CASRTGFGAGNTIYF. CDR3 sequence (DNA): TGTGCCAGCAGGACAGGGTTTGGGGCTGGAAACACCATATATTTT.